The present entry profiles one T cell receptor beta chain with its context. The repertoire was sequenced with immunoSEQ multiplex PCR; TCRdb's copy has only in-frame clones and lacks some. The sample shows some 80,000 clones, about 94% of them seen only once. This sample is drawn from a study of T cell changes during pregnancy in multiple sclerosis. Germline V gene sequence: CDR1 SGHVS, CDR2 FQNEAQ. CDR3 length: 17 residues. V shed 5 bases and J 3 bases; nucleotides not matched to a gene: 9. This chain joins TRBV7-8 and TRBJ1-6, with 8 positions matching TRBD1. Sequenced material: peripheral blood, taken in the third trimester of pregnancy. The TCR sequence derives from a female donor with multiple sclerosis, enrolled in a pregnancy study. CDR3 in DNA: TGTGCCAGCAGCCCAATGGAGACAGGGGTCTATAATTCACCCCTCCACTTT. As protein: CASSPMETGVYNSPLHF.